This T cell receptor beta chain was observed in a study of T cell repertoires in cytomegalovirus infection (dated by TCRdb to about 2019). For context, the study as a whole: The HLA type of each donor mattered for the analysis, because public TCR beta signatures pointed to carriage of CMV infection along with the matching HLA type. On the study overall, not on this receptor specifically: Cumulative frequency of public TCR beta family members discriminated carriers of CMV infection plus the relevant HLA type in this cohort and an independent 352-donor cohort. In the ex vivo response, HLA-C-restricted CMV-specific TCR beta clonotypes were dominant, and in two of eight donors the single most frequent clonotype came from this HLA-C-restricted group.

The sequencer listed for this sample is Illumina HiSeq 1500. TCRdb applied fastp at Q25 and MiXCR to the public reads, then kept only in-frame beta chains. Every entry covers one CDR3 protein and lists the most common genes and DNA from its rows. Across this sample there are about 450,000 distinct CDR3 sequences, with approximately 30% seen only once. Clones ranked in the top ten supply 12% to 15% of the sample. About this clonotype itself: Its binding antigen is unknown. No much larger clone is present one base from it, and per-base qualities are unavailable.

The junction carries 18 bases between V and J, which are trimmed by 3 bases and 12 bases respectively. The cysteine opens and the phenylalanine closes a CDR3 of 14 amino acids. The sequence is cut down to CDR3 DNA, 42 bases in frame from base 1. The clonotype originates from a human donor in good health (CMV status not recorded). Some clones in this sample may be carry-over from other donors' samples. Sequenced: PBMCs. The rearrangement joined TRBV12-3 or TRBV12-4 to TRBJ1-3, with TRBD1 as a weak D call on 6 bases. DNA sequence: TGTGCCAGCAGTTTGGGGCGGCGACAGGCGGTCATATATTTT. The translation is CASSLGRRQAVIYF.